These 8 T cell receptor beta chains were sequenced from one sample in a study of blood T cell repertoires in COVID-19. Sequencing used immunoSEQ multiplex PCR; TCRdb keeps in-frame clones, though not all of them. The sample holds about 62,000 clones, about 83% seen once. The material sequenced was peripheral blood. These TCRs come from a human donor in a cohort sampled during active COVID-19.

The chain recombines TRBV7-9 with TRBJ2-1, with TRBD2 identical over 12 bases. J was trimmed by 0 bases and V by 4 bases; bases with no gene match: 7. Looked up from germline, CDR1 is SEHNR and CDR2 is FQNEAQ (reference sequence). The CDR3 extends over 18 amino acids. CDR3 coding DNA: TGTGCCAGCAGCTCTACCGGGACTAGCGGGTACTCCTACAATGAGCAGTTCTTC. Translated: CASSSTGTSGYSYNEQFF.

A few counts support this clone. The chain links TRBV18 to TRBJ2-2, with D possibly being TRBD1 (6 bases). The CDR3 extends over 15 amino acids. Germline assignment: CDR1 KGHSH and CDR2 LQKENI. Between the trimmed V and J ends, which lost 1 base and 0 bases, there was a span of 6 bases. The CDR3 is CASSPRTANTGELFF. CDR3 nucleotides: TGTGCCAGCTCACCACGGACAGCGAACACCGGGGAGCTGTTTTTT.

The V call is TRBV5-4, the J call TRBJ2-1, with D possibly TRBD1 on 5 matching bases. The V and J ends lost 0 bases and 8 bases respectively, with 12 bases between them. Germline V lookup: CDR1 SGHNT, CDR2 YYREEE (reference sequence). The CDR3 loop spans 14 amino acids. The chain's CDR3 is CASSLGVVGDEQFF. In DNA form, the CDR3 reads TGTGCCAGCAGCTTGGGGGTCGTAGGGGATGAGCAGTTCTTC.

CDR3 loop: CASSVGERESDTQYF. Written as DNA, the CDR3 is TGTGCCAGCAGCGTAGGAGAGCGGGAGTCAGATACGCAGTATTTT. The chain employs TRBV9 and TRBJ2-3, with TRBD2 matching over 8 bases. Germline V gene lookup returns CDR1 SGDLS and CDR2 YYNGEE. J was trimmed by 4 bases and V by 0 bases; bases with no gene match: 4. The CDR3 length is 15 residues.

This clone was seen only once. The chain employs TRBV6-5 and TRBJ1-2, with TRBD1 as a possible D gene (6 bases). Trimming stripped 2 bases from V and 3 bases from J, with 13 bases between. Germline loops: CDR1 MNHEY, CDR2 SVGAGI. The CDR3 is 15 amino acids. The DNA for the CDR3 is TGTGCCAGCAGTTACCACAGGGCAGAGGACTATGGCTACACCTTC. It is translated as CASSYHRAEDYGYTF.

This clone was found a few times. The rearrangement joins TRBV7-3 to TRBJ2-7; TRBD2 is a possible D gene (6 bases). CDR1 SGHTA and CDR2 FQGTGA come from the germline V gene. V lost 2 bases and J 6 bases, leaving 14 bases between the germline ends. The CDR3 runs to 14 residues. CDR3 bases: TGTGCCAGCAGCTTAGGGACTGCCCCCTCCGAGCAGTACTTC. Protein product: CASSLGTAPSEQYF.

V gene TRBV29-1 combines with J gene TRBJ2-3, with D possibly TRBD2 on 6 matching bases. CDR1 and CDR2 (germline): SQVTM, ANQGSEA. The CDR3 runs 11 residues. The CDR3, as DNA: TGCGTCGGCCAGGGAGGAGATACGCAGTATTTT. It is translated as CVGQGGDTQYF.

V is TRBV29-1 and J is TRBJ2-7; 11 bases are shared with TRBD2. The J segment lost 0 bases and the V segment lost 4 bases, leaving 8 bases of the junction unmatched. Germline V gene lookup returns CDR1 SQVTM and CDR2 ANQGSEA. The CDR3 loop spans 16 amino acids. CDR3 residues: CSVARVAGGLSYEQYF. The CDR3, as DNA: TGCAGCGTTGCCCGGGTAGCGGGGGGGCTCTCCTACGAGCAGTACTTC.